This is a list of T cell receptor beta chains from one sample in a study of T cells in Graves' hyperthyroidism and ophthalmopathy. TCRdb reprocessed the multiplex PCR reads via MiXCR and lists one record per CDR3 protein. Of some 300,000 distinct CDR3 sequences listed, 13% are singletons. Material: blood. Source of these receptors: a woman aged 25 to 39 with Graves' hyperthyroidism that later progressed to Graves' ophthalmopathy. Each CDR3 is given with its conserved first and last residue. The order of the fields is CDR3 protein, CDR3 DNA, V gene, J gene, clone size, D gene. A D gene is named only where the DNA matches it firmly. Size is stated for part of the rows, as once, few or many counts, or as a class when the clone is expanded.

CASRQGASNQPQHF	TGTGCCAGCAGACAGGGGGCCAGCAATCAGCCCCAGCATTTT	TRBV6-2/TRBV6-3	TRBJ1-5	many	TRBD1
CASSQDGVGGQETQYF	TGCGCCAGCAGCCAAGATGGGGTCGGGGGGCAAGAGACCCAGTACTTC	TRBV4-3	TRBJ2-5	many	TRBD2
CASRYSGIWDTQYF	TGTGCCAGCAGGTATAGCGGGATATGGGATACGCAGTATTTT	TRBV12-3/TRBV12-4	TRBJ2-3	many	TRBD2
CASSESGHLPQPQHF	TGTGCCAGCAGTGAATCTGGACACCTCCCTCAGCCCCAGCATTTT	TRBV6-1	TRBJ1-5	.	.
CASSYQGTGELFF	TGCGCCAGCAGCTATCAGGGGACCGGGGAGCTGTTTTTT	TRBV4-1	TRBJ2-2	.	.
CASSFVSSYEQYF	TGTGCCAGCAGTTTCGTCAGCTCCTACGAGCAGTACTTC	TRBV12-3/TRBV12-4	TRBJ2-7	many	.
CASSWGLGLENTIYF	TGTGCCAGCAGTTGGGGACTGGGTCTGGAGAACACCATATATTTT	TRBV28	TRBJ1-3	.	.
CASTPRPAGTQYF	TGTGCCAGCACCCCCCGGCCCGCCGGGACCCAGTACTTC	TRBV2	TRBJ2-5	many	.
CASSPWADPDEKLFF	TGTGCCAGCAGCCCTTGGGCGGACCCCGACGAAAAACTGTTTTTT	TRBV9	TRBJ1-4	few	.
CASSLSGGINEQFF	TGTGCCAGCAGCTTGAGCGGGGGAATCAATGAGCAGTTCTTC	TRBV7-9	TRBJ2-1	many	TRBD2
CASTQYLEGTYNEQFF	TGTGCCAGCACCCAGTATTTAGAGGGGACTTACAATGAGCAGTTCTTC	TRBV4-2	TRBJ2-1	few	.
CSATSPAEAFF	TGCAGTGCTACCTCCCCGGCTGAAGCTTTCTTT	TRBV20-1	TRBJ1-1	.	.
CASSQLAISYNEQFF	TGTGCCAGCAGTCAGCTAGCGATCTCCTACAATGAGCAGTTCTTC	TRBV7-8	TRBJ2-1	many	.
CASSFSGQISYEQYF	TGTGCCAGCAGTTTCAGCGGGCAGATCTCCTACGAGCAGTACTTC	TRBV27	TRBJ2-7	many	.
CASSQSTLFRGSGDTQYF	TGCGCCAGCAGCCAATCCACCCTCTTTAGAGGAAGTGGAGATACGCAGTATTTT	TRBV4-3	TRBJ2-3	few	.